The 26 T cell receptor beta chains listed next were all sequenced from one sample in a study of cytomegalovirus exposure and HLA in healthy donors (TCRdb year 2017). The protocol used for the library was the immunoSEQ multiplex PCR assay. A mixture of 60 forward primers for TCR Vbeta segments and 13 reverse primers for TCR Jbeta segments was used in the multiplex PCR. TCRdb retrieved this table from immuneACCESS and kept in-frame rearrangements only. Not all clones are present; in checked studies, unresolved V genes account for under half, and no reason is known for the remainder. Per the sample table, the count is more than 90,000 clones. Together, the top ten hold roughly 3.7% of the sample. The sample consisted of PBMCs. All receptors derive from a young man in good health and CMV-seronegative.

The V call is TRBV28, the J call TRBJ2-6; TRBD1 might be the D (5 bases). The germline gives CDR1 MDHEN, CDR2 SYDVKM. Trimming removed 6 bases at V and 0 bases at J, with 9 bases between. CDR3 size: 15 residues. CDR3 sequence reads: CASSPDSSGANVLTF. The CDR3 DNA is TGTGCCAGCAGCCCCGACAGCTCTGGGGCCAACGTCCTGACTTTC.

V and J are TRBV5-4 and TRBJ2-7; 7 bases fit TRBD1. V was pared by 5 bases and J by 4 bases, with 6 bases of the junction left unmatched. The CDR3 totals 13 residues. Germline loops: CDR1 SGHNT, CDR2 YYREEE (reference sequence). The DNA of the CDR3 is TGTGCCAGCAGTAGGGGACAGTCATACGAGCAGTACTTC. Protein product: CASSRGQSYEQYF. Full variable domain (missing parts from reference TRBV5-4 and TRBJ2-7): ETGVTQSPTHLIKTRGQQVTLRCSSQSGHNTVSWYQQALGQGPQFIFQYYREEENGRGNFPPRFSGLQFPNYSSELNVNALELDDSALYLCASSRGQSYEQYFGPGTRLTVT.

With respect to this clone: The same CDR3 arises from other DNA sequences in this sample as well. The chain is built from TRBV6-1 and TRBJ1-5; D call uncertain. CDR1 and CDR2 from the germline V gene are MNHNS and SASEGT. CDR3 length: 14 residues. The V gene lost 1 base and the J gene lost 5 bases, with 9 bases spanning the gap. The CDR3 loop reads CASSEVPADQPQHF. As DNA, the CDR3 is TGTGCCAGCAGTGAAGTCCCAGCGGATCAGCCCCAGCATTTT.

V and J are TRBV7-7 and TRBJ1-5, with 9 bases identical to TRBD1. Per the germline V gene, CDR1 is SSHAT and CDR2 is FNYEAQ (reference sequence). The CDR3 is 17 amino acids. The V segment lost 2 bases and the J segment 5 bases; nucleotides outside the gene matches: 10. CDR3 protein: CASSLCDRTGVHQPQHF. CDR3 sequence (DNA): TGTGCCAGCAGCTTATGTGACCGGACAGGGGTCCATCAGCCCCAGCATTTT.

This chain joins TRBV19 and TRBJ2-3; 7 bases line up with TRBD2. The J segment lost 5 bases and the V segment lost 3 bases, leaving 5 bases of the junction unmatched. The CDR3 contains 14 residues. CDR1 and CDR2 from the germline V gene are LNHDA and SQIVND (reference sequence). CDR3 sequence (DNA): TGTGCCAGTAGTATCTGGGAGGGAGGAGATACGCAGTATTTT. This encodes CASSIWEGGDTQYF.

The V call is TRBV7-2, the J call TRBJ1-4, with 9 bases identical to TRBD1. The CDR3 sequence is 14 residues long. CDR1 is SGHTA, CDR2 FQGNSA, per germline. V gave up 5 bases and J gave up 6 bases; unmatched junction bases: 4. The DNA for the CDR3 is TGTGCCAGCAGCACCGGGACAGGGTATGAAAAACTGTTTTTT. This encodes CASSTGTGYEKLFF.

CDR3 DNA sequence: TGCGCCAGCAGCTTGAGTGTACAGGGCTACGAGCAGTACTTC. Its protein product is CASSLSVQGYEQYF. The chain carries TRBV5-1 and TRBJ2-7; the D gene is possibly TRBD1 (6 bases). Deletions cut 1 base from V and 3 bases from J, with 11 bases between. In germline, CDR1 is SGHRS, CDR2 YFSETQ. The CDR3 length is 14 residues.

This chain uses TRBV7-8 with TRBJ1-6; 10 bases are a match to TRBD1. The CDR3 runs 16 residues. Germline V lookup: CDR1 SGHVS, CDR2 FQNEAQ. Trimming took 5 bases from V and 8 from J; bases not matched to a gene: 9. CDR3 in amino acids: CASSLVTGTGDSPLHF. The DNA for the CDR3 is TGTGCCAGCAGCCTAGTCACCGGGACAGGGGATTCACCCCTCCACTTT. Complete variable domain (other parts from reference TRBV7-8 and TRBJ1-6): GAGVSQSPRYKVAKRGQDVALRCDPISGHVSLFWYQQALGQGPEFLTYFQNEAQLDKSGLPSDRFFAERPEGSVSTLKIQRTQQEDSAVYLCASSLVTGTGDSPLHFGNGTRLTVT.

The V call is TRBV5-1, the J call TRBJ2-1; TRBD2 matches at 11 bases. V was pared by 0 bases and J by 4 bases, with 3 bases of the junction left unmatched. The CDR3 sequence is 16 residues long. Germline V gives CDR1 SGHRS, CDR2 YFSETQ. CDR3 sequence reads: CASSLGLAGFYNEQFF. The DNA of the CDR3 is TGCGCCAGCAGCTTGGGACTAGCGGGGTTTTACAATGAGCAGTTCTTC.

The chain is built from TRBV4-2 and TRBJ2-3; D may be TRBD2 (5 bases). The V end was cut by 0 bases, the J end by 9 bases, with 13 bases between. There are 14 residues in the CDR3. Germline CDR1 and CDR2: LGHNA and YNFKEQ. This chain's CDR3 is CASSQEGSTGTQYF. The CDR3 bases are TGTGCCAGCAGCCAAGAGGGCTCCACGGGGACGCAGTATTTT.

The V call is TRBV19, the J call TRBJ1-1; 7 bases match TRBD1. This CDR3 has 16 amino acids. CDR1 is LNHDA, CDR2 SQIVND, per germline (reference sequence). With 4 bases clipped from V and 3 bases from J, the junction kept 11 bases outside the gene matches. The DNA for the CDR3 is TGTGCCAGTAGTACCAGGGGGTCCCACCTCTACACTGAAGCTTTCTTT. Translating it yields CASSTRGSHLYTEAFF.

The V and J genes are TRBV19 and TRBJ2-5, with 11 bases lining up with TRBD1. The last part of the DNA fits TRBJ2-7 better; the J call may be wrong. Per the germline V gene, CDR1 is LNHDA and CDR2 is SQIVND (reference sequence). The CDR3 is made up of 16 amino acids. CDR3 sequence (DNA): TGTGCCAGTAGACTACGGACAGGGGGCAACTCCTACGAGCAGTACTTC. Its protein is CASRLRTGGNSYEQYF.

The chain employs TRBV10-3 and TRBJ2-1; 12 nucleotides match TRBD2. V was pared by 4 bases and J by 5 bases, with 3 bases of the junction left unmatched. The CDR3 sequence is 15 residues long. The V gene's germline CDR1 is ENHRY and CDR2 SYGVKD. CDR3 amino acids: CAISATSGGNNEQFF. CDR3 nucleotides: TGTGCCATCAGTGCGACTAGCGGGGGTAACAATGAGCAGTTCTTC.

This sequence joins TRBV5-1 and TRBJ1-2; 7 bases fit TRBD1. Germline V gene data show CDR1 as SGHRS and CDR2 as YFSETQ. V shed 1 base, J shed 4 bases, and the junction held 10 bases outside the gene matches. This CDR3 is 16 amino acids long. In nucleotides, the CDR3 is TGCGCCAGCAGCTTGTCGACAGGGTCCGGCGTCTATGGCTACACCTTC. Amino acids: CASSLSTGSGVYGYTF.

In DNA, the CDR3 is TGTGCCGGGGACAGGGGTTTGAACACTGAAGCTTTCTTT. It specifies CAGDRGLNTEAFF. The rearrangement links TRBV6-1 to TRBJ1-1; 10 bases align to TRBD1. Per germline, CDR1 MNHNS and CDR2 SASEGT. J was trimmed by 0 bases and V by 11 bases; bases with no gene match: 3. The CDR3 spans 13 residues.

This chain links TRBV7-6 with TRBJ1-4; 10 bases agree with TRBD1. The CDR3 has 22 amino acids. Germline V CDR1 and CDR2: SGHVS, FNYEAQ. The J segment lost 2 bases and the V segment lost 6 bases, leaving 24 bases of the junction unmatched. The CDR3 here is CASRSLPADRGPIIGTNEKLFF. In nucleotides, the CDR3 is TGTGCCAGCAGATCACTTCCAGCCGACAGGGGGCCTATCATTGGGACTAATGAAAAACTGTTTTTT.

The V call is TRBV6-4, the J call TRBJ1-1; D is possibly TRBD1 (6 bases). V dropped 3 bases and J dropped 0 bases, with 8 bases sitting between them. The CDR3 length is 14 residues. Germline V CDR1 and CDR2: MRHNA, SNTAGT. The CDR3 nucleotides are TGTGCCAGCAGTGATACAGGGCTGAACACTGAAGCTTTCTTT. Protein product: CASSDTGLNTEAFF.

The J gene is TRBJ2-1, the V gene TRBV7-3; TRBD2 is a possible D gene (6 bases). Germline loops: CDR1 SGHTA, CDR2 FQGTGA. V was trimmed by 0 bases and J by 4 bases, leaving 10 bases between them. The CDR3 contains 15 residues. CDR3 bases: TGTGCCAGCAGCTTAACGCGGGACGGATACAATGAGCAGTTCTTC. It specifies CASSLTRDGYNEQFF.

In DNA, the CDR3 is TGTGCCAGCAGTTACGCGGGGGGCCTGATAGTCTACGAGCAGTACTTC. It specifies CASSYAGGLIVYEQYF. The V call is TRBV6-5, the J call TRBJ2-5; 8 bases are a match to TRBD2. Gene TRBJ2-7 matches the end of the DNA better, so the J call may be wrong. CDR3 length equals 16 residues. Germline CDR1 reads MNHEY; CDR2 reads SVGAGI.

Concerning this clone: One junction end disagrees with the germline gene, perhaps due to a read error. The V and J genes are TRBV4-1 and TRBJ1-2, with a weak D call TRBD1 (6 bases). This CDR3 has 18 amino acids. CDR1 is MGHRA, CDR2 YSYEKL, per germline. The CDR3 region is CASSRSSHQTGRFYGCTF. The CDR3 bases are TGCGCCAGCAGCCGCAGCAGTCATCAGACAGGCAGATTCTATGGCTGCACCTTC.

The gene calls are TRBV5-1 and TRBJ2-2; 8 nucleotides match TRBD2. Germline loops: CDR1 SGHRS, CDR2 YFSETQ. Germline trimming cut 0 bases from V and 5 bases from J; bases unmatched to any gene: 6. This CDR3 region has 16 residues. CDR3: CASSLAGTRKTGELFF. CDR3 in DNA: TGCGCCAGCAGCTTGGCAGGGACTAGAAAAACCGGGGAGCTGTTTTTT. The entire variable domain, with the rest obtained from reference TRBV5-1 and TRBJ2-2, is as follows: KAGVTQTPRYLIKTRGQQVTLSCSPISGHRSVSWYQQTPGQGLQFLFEYFSETQRNKGNFPGRFSGRQFSNSRSEMNVSTLELGDSALYLCASSLAGTRKTGELFFGEGSRLTVL.

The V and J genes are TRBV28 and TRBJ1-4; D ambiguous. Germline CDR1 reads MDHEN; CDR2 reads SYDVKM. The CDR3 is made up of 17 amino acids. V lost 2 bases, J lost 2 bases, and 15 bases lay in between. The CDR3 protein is CASSLGMGGPTNEKLFF. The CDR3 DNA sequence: TGTGCCAGCAGTTTAGGGATGGGAGGGCCCACTAATGAAAAACTGTTTTTT.

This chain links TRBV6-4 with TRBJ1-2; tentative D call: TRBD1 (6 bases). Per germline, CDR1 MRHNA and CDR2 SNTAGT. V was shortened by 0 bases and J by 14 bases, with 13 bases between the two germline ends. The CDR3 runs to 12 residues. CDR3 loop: CASSDSGGAATF. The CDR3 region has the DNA TGTGCCAGCAGTGACTCCGGGGGGGCTGCGACCTTC.

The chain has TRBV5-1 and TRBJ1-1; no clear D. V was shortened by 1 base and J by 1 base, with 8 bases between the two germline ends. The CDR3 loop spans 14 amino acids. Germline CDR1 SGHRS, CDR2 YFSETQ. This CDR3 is CASSLPPGNTEAFF. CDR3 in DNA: TGCGCCAGCAGCTTGCCCCCAGGGAACACTGAAGCTTTCTTT.

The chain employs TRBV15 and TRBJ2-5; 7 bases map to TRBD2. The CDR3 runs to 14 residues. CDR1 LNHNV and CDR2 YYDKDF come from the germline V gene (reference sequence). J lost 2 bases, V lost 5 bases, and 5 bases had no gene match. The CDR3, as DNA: TGTGCCACCAGCTTTAGCGGGCGGCAAGAGACCCAGTACTTC. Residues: CATSFSGRQETQYF.

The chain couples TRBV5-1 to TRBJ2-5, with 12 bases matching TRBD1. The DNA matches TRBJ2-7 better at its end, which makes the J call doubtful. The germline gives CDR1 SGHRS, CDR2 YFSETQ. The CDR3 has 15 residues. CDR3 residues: CASSFAGTGGDEQYF. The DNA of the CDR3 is TGCGCCAGCAGCTTCGCCGGGACAGGGGGCGACGAGCAGTACTTC.